These T cell receptor beta chains were read from a single sample in a study of blood T cell repertoires in COVID-19. Sequencing used immunoSEQ multiplex PCR; TCRdb keeps in-frame clones, though not all of them. The sample lists roughly 90,000 clones; 65% to 90% were seen once. Sequencing was performed on peripheral blood. Source of these receptors: a woman of 80 years or more with active or convalescent COVID-19. Each CDR3 is given with its conserved first and last residue. The D gene is left open where the match is weak. Part of the rows lack a size; the others show once, few, many or a class for expanded clones.

V gene	D gene	clone size	J gene	CDR3 protein	CDR3 DNA
TRBV24-1	NA	NA	TRBJ2-7	CATSDFSNEQYF	TGTGCCACCAGTGATTTCAGTAACGAGCAGTACTTC
TRBV9	NA	NA	TRBJ1-5	CASSVEIGGPQHF	TGTGCCAGCAGCGTAGAAATAGGGGGGCCCCAGCATTTT
TRBV5-4	TRBD2	NA	TRBJ2-1	CASSLPAGAYEQFF	TGTGCCAGCAGCTTGCCAGCGGGAGCCTATGAGCAGTTCTTC
TRBV7-8	TRBD2	NA	TRBJ2-1	CASSWGAGLYNEQFF	TGTGCCAGCAGCTGGGGAGCGGGACTATACAATGAGCAGTTCTTC
TRBV5-8	NA	NA	TRBJ1-1	CASSLLKNTEAFF	TGTGCCAGCAGCTTATTAAAGAACACTGAAGCTTTCTTT
TRBV7-6	TRBD2	few	TRBJ2-5	CASSTLAGGFPPETQYF	TGTGCCAGCAGCACACTAGCGGGAGGGTTTCCCCCGGAGACCCAGTACTTC
TRBV29-1	TRBD1	once	TRBJ2-7	CSVGTGAFYEQYF	TGCAGCGTTGGGACAGGGGCATTCTACGAGCAGTACTTC
TRBV6-5	NA	NA	TRBJ2-1	CASGWRVYSHEQFF	TGTGCCAGCGGCTGGAGGGTCTACAGCCATGAGCAGTTCTTC
TRBV19	TRBD2	NA	TRBJ2-2	CASSGGGHTGELFF	TGTGCCAGTAGTGGGGGGGGACACACCGGGGAGCTGTTTTTT
TRBV7-2	NA	NA	TRBJ2-4	CASSLPGEFQYF	TGTGCCAGCAGCTTACCTGGGGAGTTTCAGTACTTC
TRBV19	NA	NA	TRBJ2-2	CASQGSNTGELFF	TGTGCCAGTCAGGGGTCCAACACCGGGGAGCTGTTTTTT
TRBV18	NA	NA	TRBJ2-3	CASSPPPEGTDTQYF	TGTGCCAGCTCACCACCGCCGGAGGGGACAGATACGCAGTATTTT
TRBV3-1/TRBV3-2	NA	once	TRBJ2-2	CASSQYPTRGHNTGELFF	TGTGCCAGCAGCCAATACCCCACGAGGGGACATAACACCGGGGAGCTGTTTTTT
TRBV9	NA	few	TRBJ2-2	CASSVIETGRTGELFF	TGTGCCAGCAGCGTTATTGAGACAGGGAGGACCGGGGAGCTGTTTTTT
TRBV3-1/TRBV3-2	TRBD2	NA	TRBJ2-3	CASSIKLATFTDTQYF	TGTGCCAGCAGCATAAAACTAGCGACTTTCACAGATACGCAGTATTTT
TRBV15	NA	NA	TRBJ1-4	CATSRGQLNEKLFF	TGTGCCACCAGCAGAGGACAGCTTAATGAAAAACTGTTTTTT
TRBV7-9	TRBD1	few	TRBJ1-2	CASSLAQGQGRGYTF	TGTGCCAGCAGCTTAGCCCAGGGACAGGGAAGAGGCTACACCTTC
TRBV27	TRBD1	many	TRBJ2-5	CASSSLQGSGTQYF	TGTGCCAGCAGTTCCTTACAGGGGAGTGGGACCCAGTACTTC
TRBV4-2	NA	NA	TRBJ2-1	CASSQDSERSYNEQFF	TGTGCCAGCAGCCAAGATAGTGAGCGGTCCTACAATGAGCAGTTCTTC
TRBV3-1/TRBV3-2	TRBD1	NA	TRBJ1-6	CASSYLGQGDSPLHF	TGTGCCAGCAGCTACTTGGGACAGGGTGATTCACCCCTCCACTTT
TRBV7-9	NA	NA	TRBJ1-4	CASSPLRNEKLFF	TGTGCCAGCAGCCCCCTCCGTAATGAAAAACTGTTTTTT
TRBV2	NA	NA	TRBJ1-5	CASRRDRTPSSQPQHF	TGTGCCAGCAGGAGAGATAGGACACCCTCCTCTCAGCCCCAGCATTTT
TRBV30	TRBD1	NA	TRBJ1-1	CAWRRGLNTEAFF	TGTGCCTGGAGGAGGGGGCTGAACACTGAAGCTTTCTTT
TRBV2	NA	few	TRBJ2-3	CASSDGQTGTDTQYF	TGTGCCAGCAGTGATGGGCAGACCGGCACAGATACGCAGTATTTT
TRBV4-1	TRBD2	NA	TRBJ2-1	CASSIRNLGTSGGDNEQFF	TGCGCCAGCAGCATCAGAAACCTGGGGACTAGCGGGGGGGACAATGAGCAGTTCTTC
TRBV7-9	NA	NA	TRBJ2-3	CASNEGVGTDTQYF	TGTGCCAGCAACGAGGGAGTAGGCACAGATACGCAGTATTTT
TRBV5-1	NA	once	TRBJ1-3	CASSLGLRVGNTIYF	TGCGCCAGCAGCTTGGGTCTACGGGTTGGAAACACCATATATTTT
TRBV27	TRBD1	NA	TRBJ2-7	CASSLVRDRAYEQYF	TGTGCCAGCAGTTTAGTCCGGGACAGGGCCTACGAGCAGTACTTC
TRBV7-9	NA	NA	TRBJ2-1	CASSLPPYNEQFF	TGTGCCAGCAGCTTACCTCCCTACAATGAGCAGTTCTTC
TRBV25-1	NA	NA	TRBJ1-1	CASSVRGRMNTEAFF	TGTGCCAGCAGTGTTAGAGGCCGCATGAACACTGAAGCTTTCTTT
TRBV10-3	TRBD1	NA	TRBJ2-1	CAISGIQGNYNEQFF	TGTGCCATCAGTGGAATACAGGGGAACTACAATGAGCAGTTCTTC
TRBV28	NA	NA	TRBJ2-7	CASRNQGGGYEQYF	TGTGCCAGCAGGAATCAGGGGGGAGGATACGAGCAGTACTTC
TRBV9	TRBD1	NA	TRBJ2-2	CASSVGQGARGELFF	TGTGCCAGCAGCGTCGGACAGGGGGCTAGAGGGGAGCTGTTTTTT
TRBV28	NA	NA	TRBJ2-1	CASSGGGRYEQFF	TGTGCCAGCAGCGGGGGCGGGAGATATGAGCAGTTCTTC
TRBV27	NA	NA	TRBJ1-4	CASSYSTNEKLFF	TGTGCCAGCAGTTACTCAACTAATGAAAAACTGTTTTTT
TRBV27	NA	many	TRBJ2-2	CASSLFPQANTGELFF	TGTGCCAGCAGTTTATTCCCACAGGCAAACACCGGGGAGCTGTTTTTT
TRBV5-4	TRBD2	NA	TRBJ2-1	CASSLALAGNGKVF	TGTGCCAGCAGCTTGGCGCTAGCGGGGAATGGAAAGGTCTTC
TRBV7-3	NA	NA	TRBJ2-6	CASSYKSGATGANVLTF	TGTGCCAGCAGCTACAAATCAGGGGCCACTGGGGCCAACGTCCTGACTTTC
TRBV5-1	TRBD2	NA	TRBJ2-7	CATKREGNYEQYF	TGCGCCACCAAGCGGGAGGGAAACTACGAGCAGTACTTC
TRBV30	NA	NA	TRBJ2-2	CAWTLGENTGELFF	TGTGCCTGGACATTGGGAGAGAACACCGGGGAGCTGTTTTTT
TRBV19	TRBD1	NA	TRBJ1-2	CASSPGQEYHGYTF	TGTGCCAGTTCACCGGGACAGGAGTATCATGGCTACACCTTC
TRBV7-3	NA	NA	TRBJ2-2	CASSLFPGASTGELFF	TGTGCCAGCAGCTTATTTCCAGGGGCTAGCACCGGGGAGCTGTTTTTT
TRBV7-3	NA	NA	TRBJ1-3	CASSLTSGRGTIYF	TGTGCCAGCAGCTTAACGTCAGGGCGTGGGACCATATATTTT
TRBV3-1/TRBV3-2	TRBD2	NA	TRBJ2-3	CASSQFQAGGSTDTQYF	TGTGCCAGCAGCCAATTTCAAGCGGGGGGGAGCACAGATACGCAGTATTTT